These 23 T cell receptor delta chains originate from one sample sequenced in a study of gamma-delta T cells after stem cell transplantation (dated by TCRdb to the mid-2010s). Library preparation employed RT-PCR. The sequencer listed for this sample is Illumina MiSeq. TCRdb reprocessed the public reads with the caller CATT; rows with the same DNA were merged afterwards. The sample contains 2,500 or so delta-chain clones, around 2.7% of them found a single time. The top ten clones comprise approximately 53% of the sample. Sequenced sample: gamma-delta T cells. These receptors originate from a human donor. It is not recorded whose cells these are; they may come from a transplant donor.

By sample share, this clone is medium-sized (0.01 to 0.1%). Other DNA sequences in this sample translate to the same CDR3. This rearrangement joins TRDV2 to TRDJ1, with TRDD3 matching 9 bases. The germline CDR1 and CDR2 sequences are GEAIGNYY and EKD. Losses at the gene ends were 1 base for V and 4 bases for J; bases not matched to a gene: 9. This CDR3 is built from 16 residues. The CDR3 reads CACDTLGDLKGDKLIF. CDR3 sequence (DNA): TGTGCCTGTGACACGCTGGGGGATCTTAAGGGCGATAAACTCATCTTT.

In its sample, this clone is medium-sized. J is TRDJ1 and V is TRDV2; TRDD3 matches 9 bases. Germline CDR1 is GEAIGNYY and CDR2 is EKD. The CDR3 sequence is 15 residues long. V shed 3 bases, J shed 0 bases, and the junction held 4 bases outside the gene matches. The CDR3 DNA follows: TGTGCCTGTGACCCCTGGGGGATGGACACCGATAAACTCATCTTT. Residues: CACDPWGMDTDKLIF.

Concerning this clone: A far larger clone is just one base off, so this is likely a read error. The same CDR3 arises from other DNA sequences in this sample as well. The gene calls are TRDV2 and TRDJ1; a possible D gene is TRDD3 (5 bases). Germline CDR1 and CDR2: GEAIGNYY and EKD. The CDR3 sequence is 14 residues long. The V end was cut by 2 bases, the J end by 4 bases, with 13 bases between. The CDR3 region is CACDRLGDGDKLIF. In nucleotides, the CDR3 is TGTGCCTGTGACAGACTAGGGGACGGCGATAAACTCATCTTT.

This clone has just a few counts. For this DNA, TCRdb reports the protein of a much larger clone, which diverges at residue 16, most likely from a read error; the protein presented here is translated directly from the DNA. CDR3 in amino acids: CACDLLLTGGSYTDKFIF. CDR3 nucleotide sequence: TGTGCCTGTGACTTGCTACTTACTGGGGGATCCTACACCGATAAATTCATCTTT. The V and J genes are TRDV2 and TRDJ1; 10 nucleotides line up with TRDD3. The CDR3 sequence is 18 residues long. The germline V gene encodes CDR1 GEAIGNYY and CDR2 EKD.

Sample share makes this clone medium-sized. The same CDR3 also results from other DNA sequences found in this sample. The chain employs TRDV2 and TRDJ1; 8 nucleotides line up with TRDD3. Unmatched junction bases numbered 24, after V lost 0 bases and J lost 4 bases. Looked up from germline, CDR1 is GEAIGNYY and CDR2 is EKD. The CDR3 consists of 21 residues. The CDR3 bases are TGTGCCTGTGACACCCTCCTGGGTGGGGGATCGGAGGGAGATCTTGGCGATAAACTCATCTTT. It specifies CACDTLLGGGSEGDLGDKLIF.

A note on this clone: The protein in TCRdb stems from a much larger clone and differs at residue 7 from this DNA's translation, likely a read error; here the protein is translated from the DNA. The same CDR3 arises from other DNA sequences in this sample as well. CDR3 loop: CACDTVPGGYTDKLIF. The CDR3 coding sequence is TGTGCCTGTGACACCGTGCCTGGGGGATACACCGATAAACTCATCTTT. The chain links TRDV2 to TRDJ1; TRDD3 matches at 9 bases. CDR1 GEAIGNYY and CDR2 EKD come from the germline V gene. The CDR3 totals 16 residues. J lost 0 bases, V lost 0 bases, and 4 bases had no gene match.

A remark on this clone: It differs at one base from a far larger clone, so likely a read error. Other DNA sequences from this sample encode an identical CDR3 as well. V usage is TRDV1 and J usage is TRDJ2; the match to TRDD3 covers 9 bases. This CDR3 comprises 17 residues. From germline, CDR1 is TSWWSYY and CDR2 QGS. V trimming: 0 bases; J trimming: 8 bases; junction bases outside the gene matches: 10. CDR3 bases: TGTGCTCTTGGGGAACTCTCCTACGGGGATACGTCTGCACAACTCTTCTTT. Its translation: CALGELSYGDTSAQLFF.

In regard to this clone: TCRdb has a much larger clone's protein, which differs at residue 18 from the translation of this DNA, likely because of a read error; what is shown is the protein translated from the DNA. The chain recombines TRDV2 with TRDJ3; 10 bases fit TRDD3. The germline gives CDR1 GEAIGNYY, CDR2 EKD. The CDR3 extends over 23 amino acids. The CDR3 DNA sequence: TGTGCCTGTGACACTCCCCCGCCAACTGGGGGATCCCAAGACACCTGGGACGCCCGACAGATGTTTTTC. Protein sequence: CACDTPPPTGGSQDTWDARQMFF.

This clone turned up a few times. The translation of this DNA and the TCRdb protein of a much larger clone differ at residue 6, probably owing to a read error; the protein shown here is translated from the DNA. The chain couples TRDV2 to TRDJ1, with TRDD3 matching 11 bases. V dropped 0 bases and J dropped 3; count of bases not matched to a gene: 11. In germline, CDR1 is GEAIGNYY, CDR2 EKD. The CDR3 contains 18 residues. For the CDR3, the DNA is TGTGCCTGTGACACCCTTATGGTGGGGGATACGCCGTCCGATAAACTCATCTTT. Its translation: CACDTLMVGDTPSDKLIF.

About this clone itself: Being one base from a much bigger clone, this may be a read error. This sample includes further DNA sequences coding for the same CDR3. This chain joins TRDV2 and TRDJ1, with 11 bases matching TRDD3. Trimming removed 3 bases from V and 3 bases from J; junction bases left unmatched: 11. The CDR3 totals 17 residues. CDR1 is GEAIGNYY and CDR2 is EKD in the germline V gene. The DNA of the CDR3 is TGTGCCTGTGACGACGTGCTGGGGGATACCAAGGCCGATAAACTCATCTTT. It encodes CACDDVLGDTKADKLIF.

In this sample, this clone is medium-sized. With a far larger clone one base away, a read error is the likely cause. The V gene is TRDV2, the J gene TRDJ3; 12 nucleotides match TRDD3. V lost 3 bases and J lost 0; bases outside the gene matches: 8. Germline loops: CDR1 GEAIGNYY, CDR2 EKD. The CDR3 is made up of 20 amino acids. In DNA form, the CDR3 reads TGTGCCTGTGACGCCGTACTGGGGGATACCCTCTCCTGGGACACCCGACAGATGTTTTTC. This translates into CACDAVLGDTLSWDTRQMFF.

With respect to this clone: The translation of this DNA and the TCRdb protein of a much larger clone differ at residue 6, probably owing to a read error; the protein shown here is translated from the DNA. V and J are TRDV2 and TRDJ3; D is uncertain. The CDR3 contains 19 residues. Looked up from germline, CDR1 is GEAIGNYY and CDR2 is EKD. V lost 0 bases to trimming and J lost 0 bases, with 14 bases between them. The CDR3 protein is CACDTAGPSHSWDTRQMFF. The CDR3 DNA sequence: TGTGCCTGTGACACCGCAGGCCCAAGCCACTCCTGGGACACCCGACAGATGTTTTTC.

Notes on this clone: This may be a read error, as it is one base from a much larger clone. The same CDR3 can be traced to other DNA sequences in this sample. V and J are TRDV2 and TRDJ1; tentatively, D is TRDD3 (5 bases). The CDR3 totals 16 residues. Germline V CDR1 and CDR2: GEAIGNYY, EKD. Deletions cut 1 base from V and 0 bases from J, with 14 bases between. The CDR3 here is CACDTIEGADTDKLIF. The CDR3 DNA follows: TGTGCCTGTGACACTATCGAGGGGGCTGACACCGATAAACTCATCTTT.

This clone is labeled as medium-sized. For the CDR3, the DNA is TGTGCCTGTGACGGCCTGGGGATGATCGCCGATAAACTCATCTTT. Translated: CACDGLGMIADKLIF. This rearrangement joins TRDV2 to TRDJ1; TRDD3 is a possible D gene (6 bases). Germline V gives CDR1 GEAIGNYY, CDR2 EKD. V lost 3 bases, J lost 3 bases, and 16 bases lay in between. The CDR3 length is 15 residues.

Remarks on this clone: A read error may explain this, as a much larger clone is one base away. Other DNA sequences of this sample code for an identical CDR3. CDR3 DNA: TGTGCCTGCGACACCGCCCCCTTACTGGGGGATCCGGGCTCCTGGGACACCCGACAGATGTTTTTC. Translating gives CACDTAPLLGDPGSWDTRQMFF. The J gene is TRDJ3, the V gene TRDV2, with 10 bases lining up with TRDD3. Germline CDR1 GEAIGNYY, CDR2 EKD. The CDR3 is made up of 22 amino acids.

This clone has just a few counts. This DNA's translation and the protein TCRdb lists, from a much larger clone, do not match at residue 12, likely due to a read error; the protein shown is translated from the DNA. This sequence joins TRDV2 and TRDJ3; D is perhaps TRDD3 (6 bases). CDR1 is GEAIGNYY, CDR2 EKD, per germline. This CDR3 spans 18 amino acids. The CDR3 DNA reads TGTGCCTGTGACCCCGCAGGGGGCCCCTCCTGGGGCACCCGACAGATGTTTTTC. Its protein is CACDPAGGPSWGTRQMFF.

This clone has only a few counts. The protein given by TCRdb reflects a much larger clone and differs at residue 15 from this DNA's translation, likely from a read error; the protein shown is the DNA's translation. This chain joins TRDV2 and TRDJ1; 11 bases are a match to TRDD3. The CDR3 has 16 residues. Germline loops: CDR1 GEAIGNYY, CDR2 EKD. The CDR3 DNA is TGTGCCTGTGACACCGTGTCTGGGGGATACACCGATAAACTCACCTTT. Residues: CACDTVSGGYTDKLTF.

This clone counts as medium-sized (0.01 to 0.1%). V and J are TRDV2 and TRDJ3, with D possibly TRDD3 on 6 matching bases. The CDR3 spans 19 residues. CDR1 is GEAIGNYY and CDR2 is EKD in the germline V gene. Trimming pared 2 bases from V and 0 bases from J, leaving 16 bases between. The CDR3 is CACDSGGYPSSWDTRQMFF. The DNA of the CDR3 is TGTGCCTGTGACAGTGGGGGCTACCCTAGCTCCTGGGACACCCGACAGATGTTTTTC.

This clone is categorized as medium-sized (0.01 to 0.1%). The chain recombines TRDV3 with TRDJ1, with TRDD3 matching over 11 bases. Per germline, CDR1 TVYSNPD and CDR2 GDNSRS (reference sequence). V lost 0 bases to trimming and J lost 1 base; unmatched junction nucleotides: 16. The CDR3 runs to 19 residues. CDR3: CAFRAPKYWGISGTDKLIF. Here the CDR3 DNA reads TGTGCCTTTAGGGCCCCCAAGTACTGGGGGATAAGTGGCACCGATAAACTCATCTTT.

Comments on this clone: The protein in TCRdb stems from a much larger clone and differs at residue 3 from this DNA's translation, likely a read error; here the protein is translated from the DNA. The chain combines TRDV2 with TRDJ2; maybe TRDD3 (5 bases). The CDR3 totals 15 residues. Germline CDR1 GEAIGNYY, CDR2 EKD. In DNA form, the CDR3 reads TGTGCCCGTGACACGGTTGGGGCTTTGACAGCACAACTCTTCTTT. The encoded protein is CARDTVGALTAQLFF.

Note on this clone: The TCRdb record carries a much larger clone's protein, which differs from this DNA's translation at residue 13; a read error is the likely cause, and the protein listed here is the DNA translation. The chain recombines TRDV2 with TRDJ1, with 10 bases matching TRDD3. The CDR3 is 15 residues long. The germline V gene has CDR1 GEAIGNYY and CDR2 EKD. The CDR3 DNA follows: TGTGCCTGTGACCCACTGGGGGATCCCGGCGATAAACCCATCTTT. Translating it yields CACDPLGDPGDKPIF.

In its sample, this clone is medium-sized. This chain uses TRDV2 with TRDJ1, with TRDD3 identical over 13 bases. The CDR3 contains 18 residues. Per germline, CDR1 GEAIGNYY and CDR2 EKD. V lost 3 bases to trimming and J lost 4 bases; unmatched junction nucleotides: 13. The CDR3 coding sequence is TGTGCCTGTGACCCTTTACTGGGGGATACGCGAGGTGGCGATAAACTCATCTTT. The encoded protein is CACDPLLGDTRGGDKLIF.

In regard to this clone: A far larger clone lies a single base away; this is likely a read error. CDR3 coding DNA: TGTGCCTGTGACACCGCAGGGGATACAGAGGCCGATAAACTCATCTTT. Encoded protein: CACDTAGDTEADKLIF. The chain combines TRDV2 with TRDJ1, with 8 bases that match TRDD3. V dropped 0 bases and J dropped 3; count of bases not matched to a gene: 8. Germline loops: CDR1 GEAIGNYY, CDR2 EKD. CDR3 size: 16 residues.